The 15 T cell receptor beta chains given below trace back to one sample, sequenced in a study of blood T cell repertoires in COVID-19. This table comes from immunoSEQ multiplex PCR, and its TCRdb copy is limited to in-frame clones, with some not included. The repertoire holds 150,000 to 200,000 clones, roughly 91% seen once, with about 4.4% in the top ten. Sequences were obtained from peripheral blood. These receptors all come from a human donor in a cohort sampled during active COVID-19.

This clone is a singleton in its sample. The V call is TRBV9, the J call TRBJ2-2; D may be TRBD2 (6 bases). The V end lost 0 bases, the J end lost 5 bases, and 14 bases lay between the germline ends. This CDR3 has 16 residues. Germline values: CDR1 SGDLS, CDR2 YYNGEE. CDR3 amino acids: CASSVAGGARTGELFF. The DNA of the CDR3 is TGTGCCAGCAGCGTAGCAGGAGGGGCGCGGACCGGGGAGCTGTTTTTT.

The chain combines TRBV6-1 with TRBJ2-5; 7 nucleotides align to TRBD2. CDR3 length: 19 residues. Germline V CDR1 and CDR2: MNHNS, SASEGT. J lost 3 bases, V lost 2 bases, and 18 bases had no gene match. The CDR3 coding sequence is TGTGCCAGCAGTGAACGGCCCCAAGGACGCGGGAGATCAGAAGAGACCCAGTACTTC. This sequence encodes CASSERPQGRGRSEETQYF.

V gene TRBV7-9 combines with J gene TRBJ1-5; D is unresolved. Germline values: CDR1 SEHNR, CDR2 FQNEAQ (reference sequence). The CDR3 consists of 14 residues. Trimming removed 6 bases from V and 3 bases from J, with 12 bases in between. Here the CDR3 reads CASSSGSINQPQHF. CDR3 DNA sequence: TGTGCCAGCAGTTCCGGGTCCATCAATCAGCCCCAGCATTTT.

V and J are TRBV5-8 and TRBJ1-5; the D gene is possibly TRBD1 (6 bases). The length of the CDR3 is 15 residues. V lost 4 bases and J lost 0, with 11 bases in between. CDR1 and CDR2 from the germline V gene are SGHTS and YDEGEE. CDR3 nucleotides: TGTGCCAGCAGCGCCGGACAGTATAGCAATCAGCCCCAGCATTTT. Amino acids: CASSAGQYSNQPQHF.

V gene TRBV5-1 combines with J gene TRBJ1-6; D is ambiguous. Germline CDR1 SGHRS, CDR2 YFSETQ. The V end lost 0 bases, the J end lost 10 bases, and 11 bases lay between the germline ends. This CDR3 contains 14 residues. The CDR3 spells CASSLEVGGSPLHF. In DNA form, the CDR3 reads TGCGCCAGCAGCTTGGAAGTGGGAGGCTCACCCCTCCACTTT.

The rearrangement links TRBV6-1 to TRBJ1-1; D unclear. CDR3 length: 13 residues. The V gene lost 2 bases and the J gene lost 4 bases, with 8 bases spanning the gap. Germline V gene lookup returns CDR1 MNHNS and CDR2 SASEGT. The CDR3 DNA sequence: TGTGCCAGCAGTGAACAGGTTAGCACTGAAGCTTTCTTT. Translation gives CASSEQVSTEAFF.

The chain employs TRBV3-1 (or the pseudogene TRBV3-2) and TRBJ1-2; 12 bases are shared with TRBD1. The CDR3 is 17 amino acids. CDR1 is LGHDT, CDR2 YNNKEL, per germline (reference sequence). Germline trimming cut 1 base from V and 4 bases from J; bases unmatched to any gene: 7. CDR3 nucleotide sequence: TGTGCCAGCAGCCAAGGGATAGAGGGACAGGGGGCCTATGGCTACACCTTC. Protein product: CASSQGIEGQGAYGYTF.

The chain joins TRBV5-1 to TRBJ1-2; the match to TRBD1 covers 8 bases. V was pared by 1 base and J by 8 bases, with 10 bases of the junction left unmatched. The CDR3 sequence is 15 residues long. CDR1 SGHRS and CDR2 YFSETQ come from the germline V gene. This CDR3 is CASSLSWTGTEGYTF. The CDR3 DNA sequence: TGCGCCAGCAGCTTGTCATGGACAGGGACCGAGGGCTACACCTTC. Combining the CDR3 with reference TRBV5-1 and TRBJ1-2 gives the whole variable domain KAGVTQTPRYLIKTRGQQVTLSCSPISGHRSVSWYQQTPGQGLQFLFEYFSETQRNKGNFPGRFSGRQFSNSRSEMNVSTLELGDSALYLCASSLSWTGTEGYTFGSGTRLTVV.

This chain joins TRBV25-1 and TRBJ1-2; TRBD1 might be the D (5 bases). Trimming shortened V by 6 bases and J by 1 base, and 9 bases separated the two germline ends. Germline-derived CDR1 and CDR2 are MGHDK and SYGVNS. This CDR3 comprises 13 residues. The CDR3 spells CASSLGVNYGYTF. CDR3 bases: TGTGCCAGCAGCCTAGGGGTTAACTATGGCTACACCTTC.

This clone was observed a few times. The rearrangement links TRBV7-9 to TRBJ2-7, with 7 bases fitting TRBD2. The V gene end was trimmed by 2 bases and the J gene end by 5 bases; junction bases not matched to a gene: 6. CDR3 length: 14 residues. Germline-derived CDR1 and CDR2 are SEHNR and FQNEAQ (reference sequence). Written as DNA, the CDR3 is TGTGCCAGCAGCTTAAGCAGGGAGGGCGACGAGCAGTACTTC. This codes for CASSLSREGDEQYF.

The chain couples TRBV5-1 to TRBJ2-5, with TRBD1 matching over 7 bases. Germline V lookup: CDR1 SGHRS, CDR2 YFSETQ. With V trimmed by 0 bases and J by 1 base, 0 bases remained unmatched. The CDR3 loop spans 14 amino acids. The CDR3 protein is CASSLAGGQETQYF. In DNA, the CDR3 is TGCGCCAGCAGCTTGGCAGGGGGCCAAGAGACCCAGTACTTC.

The V and J genes are TRBV19 and TRBJ1-2; 9 positions match TRBD1. This CDR3 is 13 amino acids long. Per germline, CDR1 LNHDA and CDR2 SQIVND (reference sequence). J lost 4 bases, V lost 7 bases, and 4 bases had no gene match. CDR3 loop: CASIGTGIYGYTF. The CDR3 DNA follows: TGTGCCAGTATCGGGACAGGGATCTATGGCTACACCTTC.

The chain carries TRBV5-1 and TRBJ2-5, with 9 nucleotides matching TRBD2. J lost 2 bases, V lost 0 bases, and 5 bases had no gene match. Germline CDR1 SGHRS, CDR2 YFSETQ. The CDR3 covers 16 residues. The CDR3 sequence: CASSLVPLAGQETQYF. The CDR3, as DNA: TGCGCCAGCAGCTTGGTCCCCCTAGCGGGGCAAGAGACCCAGTACTTC.

This rearrangement joins TRBV7-2 to TRBJ2-1, with a weak D call TRBD2 (6 bases). V was clipped by 6 bases and J by 2 bases, with 17 bases between them. The CDR3 spans 16 residues. Germline V gene data show CDR1 as SGHTA and CDR2 as FQGNSA. The CDR3, as DNA: TGTGCCAGCAGGGCCTACGGGGGACTGGCCTACAATGAGCAGTTCTTC. This translates into CASRAYGGLAYNEQFF.

The CDR3 DNA sequence: TGTGCCAGCAGCTTGCTGTGGAGGCCTCCCTACAATGAGCAGTTCTTC. Translated: CASSLLWRPPYNEQFF. V and J are TRBV7-8 and TRBJ2-1; a weak D match, TRBD2 (5 bases). With 3 bases removed from V and 2 bases from J, the gap between germline ends came to 14 bases. CDR1 is SGHVS and CDR2 is FQNEAQ in the germline V gene. This CDR3 spans 16 amino acids.